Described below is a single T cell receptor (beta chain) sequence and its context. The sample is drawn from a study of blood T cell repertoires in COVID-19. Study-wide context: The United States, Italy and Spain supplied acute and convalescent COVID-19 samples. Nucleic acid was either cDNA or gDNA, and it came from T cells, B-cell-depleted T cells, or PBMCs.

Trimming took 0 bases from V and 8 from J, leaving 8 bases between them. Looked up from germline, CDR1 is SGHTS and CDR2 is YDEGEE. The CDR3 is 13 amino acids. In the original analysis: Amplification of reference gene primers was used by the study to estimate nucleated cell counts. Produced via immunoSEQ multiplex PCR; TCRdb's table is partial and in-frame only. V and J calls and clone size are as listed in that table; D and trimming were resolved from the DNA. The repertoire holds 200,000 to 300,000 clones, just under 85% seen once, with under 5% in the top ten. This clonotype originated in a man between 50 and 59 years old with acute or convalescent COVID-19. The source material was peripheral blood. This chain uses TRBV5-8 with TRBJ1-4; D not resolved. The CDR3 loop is CASSLGAMEKLFF. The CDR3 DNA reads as TGTGCCAGCAGCTTGGGCGCCATGGAAAAACTGTTTTTT.